Presented here are 11 T cell receptor beta chains from one specimen sequenced in a study of blood T cell repertoires in COVID-19 (dated by TCRdb to the early 2020s). The library came from the immunoSEQ multiplex PCR assay. Held by TCRdb, this immuneACCESS table contains in-frame sequences only and omits some clones. Under half of the omission traces to an unresolved V gene where checked; the cause of the rest is unknown. The sample table holds fewer than 300,000 clones, of which roughly 91% were seen once. 2% to 2.5% of the sample lies in the top ten. Sequencing input: PBMCs or T cells enriched from blood (not recorded which). Receptors were obtained from a woman between 40 and 55 years old with acute COVID-19.

V is TRBV11-1 and J is TRBJ1-4, with TRBD1 as a possible D gene (6 bases). CDR3 size: 16 residues. V lost 5 bases and J lost 11, with 24 bases in between. Germline CDR1 SGHAT, CDR2 FQDESV (reference sequence). The CDR3 protein is CASSPATGHMIDKLFF. The CDR3 DNA sequence: TGTGCCAGCAGCCCAGCGACAGGACATATGATTGACAAACTGTTTTTT.

On this clone: Other nucleotide sequences in the sample specify the same CDR3. This chain connects TRBV12-3 or TRBV12-4 to TRBJ1-5; the D gene is possibly TRBD1 (5 bases). This CDR3 contains 13 residues. Trimming pared 2 bases from V and 4 bases from J, leaving 6 bases between. The CDR3 sequence is CASSLQGNQPQHF. The CDR3 DNA reads as TGTGCCAGCAGTTTACAGGGTAATCAGCCCCAGCATTTT.

This chain uses TRBV6-5 with TRBJ1-1; 9 nucleotides agree with TRBD1. V shed 6 bases and J 1 base; nucleotides not matched to a gene: 6. The CDR3 extends over 15 amino acids. Germline V gives CDR1 MNHEY, CDR2 SVGAGI. The CDR3 here is CASRRQGETNTEAFF. For the CDR3, the DNA is TGTGCCAGCAGAAGACAGGGGGAAACGAACACTGAAGCTTTCTTT.

The CDR3 region is CASSETSGGTYEQYF. The CDR3 DNA follows: TGTGCCAGCAGTGAAACTAGCGGGGGGACCTACGAGCAGTACTTC. The chain links TRBV6-1 to TRBJ2-7; 12 bases are a match to TRBD2. This CDR3 contains 15 residues. CDR1 is MNHNS and CDR2 is SASEGT in the germline V gene. The trim removed 2 bases at V and 2 bases at J, leaving 1 base unmatched.

The rearrangement uses TRBV5-1 and TRBJ1-4, with 8 nucleotides matching TRBD1. Germline V gives CDR1 SGHRS, CDR2 YFSETQ. CDR3 length: 16 amino acids. V shed 0 bases, J shed 8 bases, and the junction held 9 bases outside the gene matches. CDR3 bases: TGCGCCAGCAGCTTGGCCGGGCCAGGGGGCGAGGAAAAACTGTTTTTT. It specifies CASSLAGPGGEEKLFF.

The J gene is TRBJ2-1, the V gene TRBV11-1; 10 bases align to TRBD2. Germline CDR1 SGHAT, CDR2 FQDESV (reference sequence). This CDR3 has 16 residues. J was trimmed by 10 bases and V by 1 base; bases with no gene match: 10. CDR3 DNA: TGTGCCAGCAGCTTAGAGCTGACGAGCGGGGGGGCCGAGCAGTTCTTC. Translating it yields CASSLELTSGGAEQFF.

V is TRBV11-3 and J is TRBJ2-2; 9 bases agree with TRBD1. With 2 bases clipped from V and 7 bases from J, the junction kept 5 bases outside the gene matches. The CDR3 sequence is 15 residues long. CDR1 and CDR2 from the germline V gene are SGHNT and YENEEA. The CDR3 loop reads CASSLTGGLSGELFF. CDR3 bases: TGTGCCAGCAGCTTAACAGGGGGCCTTAGCGGGGAGCTGTTTTTT.

The genes are TRBV11-3 and TRBJ2-1; 7 bases map to TRBD2. The V gene end was trimmed by 5 bases and the J gene end by 5 bases; junction bases not matched to a gene: 9. Looked up from germline, CDR1 is SGHNT and CDR2 is YENEEA. This CDR3 is built from 15 residues. The chain's CDR3 is CASSRSGNSNNEQFF. The CDR3 DNA follows: TGTGCCAGCAGCCGGAGCGGGAACTCAAACAATGAGCAGTTCTTC.

The V call is TRBV7-9, the J call TRBJ1-5; D is perhaps TRBD1 (6 bases). CDR1 is SEHNR and CDR2 is FQNEAQ in the germline V gene (reference sequence). The CDR3 is 17 residues long. Deletions cut 5 bases from V and 1 base from J, with 18 bases between. CDR3 region: CASSGPGGLPSNQPQHF. CDR3 in DNA: TGTGCCAGCAGCGGTCCGGGGGGGCTCCCCAGCAATCAGCCCCAGCATTTT.

The chain couples TRBV29-1 to TRBJ2-5; 11 nucleotides agree with TRBD1. The CDR3 consists of 14 residues. V dropped 7 bases and J dropped 4; count of bases not matched to a gene: 8. The V gene's germline CDR1 is SQVTM and CDR2 ANQGSEA. This chain's CDR3 is CSASGGTGGETQYF. In DNA form, the CDR3 reads TGCAGCGCCTCCGGAGGGACAGGGGGAGAGACCCAGTACTTC.

V and J are TRBV7-9 and TRBJ2-3; TRBD2 might be the D (6 bases). The V gene's germline CDR1 is SEHNR and CDR2 FQNEAQ (reference sequence). This CDR3 spans 16 amino acids. The germline V and J ends were trimmed by 5 bases and 6 bases, with 21 bases remaining between them. Here the CDR3 reads CASSLLAGTLRDTQYF. CDR3 sequence (DNA): TGTGCCAGCAGCCTGCTCGCGGGGACGTTAAGGGATACGCAGTATTTT.